The rows below give T cell receptor beta chains drawn from one sample of a study of T cell responses to AZD1222 COVID-19 vaccine. Here immunoSEQ multiplex PCR was the method, and the copy in TCRdb shows in-frame clones only, minus some. The table records over 150,000 clones, approximately 91% of them present only once. The sequences come from peripheral blood, collected 28 days after the second AZD1222 dose. The receptors derive from an adult who received the AZD1222 COVID-19 vaccine. Both conserved end residues are part of each CDR3. Each record gives: CDR3 DNA, CDR3 protein, V gene, D gene, clone size, J gene. The D gene is left open where the match is weak. The size field is filled for only some rows; it gives once, few, many or a size class.

TGTGCCAGCAGCCACAGGGGGGACAGGGGGGAGACCCAGTACTTC,CASSHRGDRGETQYF,TRBV11-3,TRBD1,.,TRBJ2-5
TGTGCCAGCAAAGAATGGGACAGGGGGGCGAAACATTTT,CASKEWDRGAKHF,TRBV28,TRBD1,.,TRBJ1-5
TGTGCCAGCAGTTTAAGGGACTATAATTCACCCCTCCACTTT,CASSLRDYNSPLHF,TRBV27,.,.,TRBJ1-6
TGTGCCATCAGTGGGCAGGACGACGAGCAGTACTTC,CAISGQDDEQYF,TRBV10-3,.,few,TRBJ2-7
TGTGCCAGCAGCTTAGTACCCACTGAAGCTTTCTTT,CASSLVPTEAFF,TRBV7-8,.,.,TRBJ1-1
TGTGCCACCAGTGACACAGGCAATGAGCAGTTCTTC,CATSDTGNEQFF,TRBV24-1,.,.,TRBJ2-1
TGTGCCAGCAGCCCGTCGACAGGGAGGGATGAAAAACTGTTTTTT,CASSPSTGRDEKLFF,TRBV25-1,TRBD1,.,TRBJ1-4
TGTGCCACCAGCAGAGGACCGAGCGTGTCAACTTCCAATCAGCCCCAGCATTTT,CATSRGPSVSTSNQPQHF,TRBV15,.,few,TRBJ1-5
TGTGCCAGCAGCTTAGTAGGTAGCCCGGGGCGACCCTACGAGCAGTACTTC,CASSLVGSPGRPYEQYF,TRBV11-2,.,.,TRBJ2-7
TGTGCCAGCGTTCCTCGGGACAGTTGTTACGAGCAGTACTTC,CASVPRDSCYEQYF,TRBV7-4,TRBD1,.,TRBJ2-7
TGTGCCAGTAGCGCTACAGGGATGGGAGCTTTCTTT,CASSATGMGAFF,TRBV19,.,.,TRBJ1-1
TGTGCCAGCAGGCTTTTGAGGACTCCTCGGGGCAATGAGCAGTTCTTC,CASRLLRTPRGNEQFF,TRBV14,.,.,TRBJ2-1
TGTGCCTGGAGCTGGACAGGGAAAAACACTGAAGCTTTCTTT,CAWSWTGKNTEAFF,TRBV30,TRBD1,.,TRBJ1-1
TGCGCCAGCAGCTTGGTAGGAGTCTCTGGGGCCAACGTCCTGACTTTC,CASSLVGVSGANVLTF,TRBV5-1,.,.,TRBJ2-6
TGTGCCAGCAGCTTGGATTTGGTGGATGAGCAGTTCTTC,CASSLDLVDEQFF,TRBV5-4,.,.,TRBJ2-1
TGTGCCAGCAGTCGATCGGGGGGAAGTCAGCCCCAGCATTTT,CASSRSGGSQPQHF,TRBV6-6,.,.,TRBJ1-5
TGCGCCAGCAGCCAAGGACTAGCAGGTGGTGAGACCCAGTACTTC,CASSQGLAGGETQYF,TRBV5-1,TRBD2,few,TRBJ2-5
TGCGCCAGCAGCCCCCGAAGCGGGAGCTCCTACAATGAGCAGTTCTTC,CASSPRSGSSYNEQFF,TRBV5-1,TRBD2,.,TRBJ2-1
TGTGCCAGCAGCCCCGCGCTAGCGGGAGCGGGAAAATACAATGAGCAGTTCTTC,CASSPALAGAGKYNEQFF,TRBV7-3,TRBD2,.,TRBJ2-1
TGTGCCAGCAGACGGTGGGAGACCGGGACCTTCTACAATGAGCAGTTCTTC,CASRRWETGTFYNEQFF,TRBV14,.,.,TRBJ2-1
TGTGCCAGTAGTATAGATCTATACCGGGCAGCAAATTCACCCCTCCACTTT,CASSIDLYRAANSPLHF,TRBV19,.,.,TRBJ1-6
TGCGCCAGCAGCTTGATCGTACTCGATGAGCAGTTCTTC,CASSLIVLDEQFF,TRBV5-1,.,.,TRBJ2-1
TGTGCCAGCTCACCACCGAGCTCGGGACGAAACTATGGCTACACCTTC,CASSPPSSGRNYGYTF,TRBV18,.,.,TRBJ1-2
TGTGCCAGCAACTCCGTAGGGGTACGCTACACCTTC,CASNSVGVRYTF,TRBV3-1/TRBV3-2,.,.,TRBJ1-2
TGTGCCAGCAGCTTCCCGACCGGGACAGGGGGGGGAAACACCATATATTTT,CASSFPTGTGGGNTIYF,TRBV7-2,TRBD1,.,TRBJ1-3